The 14 T cell receptor beta chains below come from one sample, sequenced in a study of CD8+CD57+ T cells in acquired aplastic anemia. Patients picked for sequencing had shown CD8+CD57+ cell expansion detected by flow cytometry. Investigators profiled TCR beta VDJ and CDR3 from genomic DNA template. From the reads, TCRdb called clonotypes with MiXCR, one entry per CDR3 protein. Here the sample spans under 250,000 distinct CDR3 sequences, approximately 45% being singletons. The sample comprised sorted CD4+, CD8+, or CD8+CD57+ T cells (not recorded which) from PBMCs. These receptors came from a human donor with aplastic anemia.

The table lists this clonotype with a few counts. Given the absence of the conserved phenylalanine or tryptophan at the CDR3 end, a read error is likely. The DNA is omitted, as the CDR3 cannot be located on it reliably, and the CDR3 follows TCRdb's listing. V is TRBV5-4 and J is TRBJ2-1; the table's TRBD2 call for D was not verified on the DNA. The CDR3 spans 9 amino acids, including both terminal residues. CDR1 SGHNT and CDR2 YYREEE come from the germline V gene (reference sequence). CDR3 loop: CASSLKRTS.

The chain couples TRBV7-2 to TRBJ1-6, with D tentatively TRBD1 (5 bases). Germline V gene data show CDR1 as SGHTA and CDR2 as FQGNSA. V shed 5 bases and J shed 6 bases, with 17 bases lying between them. The CDR3 totals 16 residues. The CDR3 here is CASSTPPGRSNSPLHF. The CDR3 nucleotides are TGTGCCAGCAGCACCCCCCCGGGGCGCTCTAATTCACCCCTCCACTTT.

The rearrangement uses TRBV2 and TRBJ1-5; D is unclear. CDR1 is SNHLY, CDR2 FYNNEI, per germline. This CDR3 is built from 15 residues. Trimming took 7 bases from V and 0 from J, leaving 13 bases between them. The DNA of the CDR3 is TGTGCCAGCACCTCGGGCAGAAATAGCAATCAGCCCCAGCATTTT. As protein: CASTSGRNSNQPQHF.

This clonotype showed up many times. The chain has TRBV9 and TRBJ2-7; D is perhaps TRBD1 (5 bases). This CDR3 has 15 amino acids. Trimming shortened V by 3 bases and J by 3 bases, and 16 bases separated the two germline ends. Germline V lookup: CDR1 SGDLS, CDR2 YYNGEE. CDR3 loop: CASSATDNSYYEQYF. CDR3 nucleotides: TGTGCCAGCAGCGCGACAGATAACTCGTACTACGAGCAGTACTTC. Complete variable domain (other parts from reference TRBV9 and TRBJ2-7): DSGVTQTPKHLITATGQRVTLRCSPRSGDLSVYWYQQSLDQGLQFLIQYYNGEERAKGNILERFSAQQFPDLHSELNLSSLELGDSALYFCASSATDNSYYEQYFGPGTRLTVT.

The J gene is TRBJ2-7, the V gene TRBV25-1, with D maybe TRBD1 (6 bases). The V gene lost 0 bases and the J gene lost 2 bases, with 14 bases spanning the gap. The CDR3 runs 16 residues. Per the germline V gene, CDR1 is MGHDK and CDR2 is SYGVNS. The CDR3 bases are TGTGCCAGCAGTGAATATCACCGGGACATCGCCTACGAGCAGTACTTC. Protein: CASSEYHRDIAYEQYF.

This clonotype was recorded a few times. In nucleotides, the CDR3 is TGCAGCGTTGGGGACAGGGAAACTTCTTCTTCTTATGGAAGTAGCTACACCTTC. Translating gives CSVGDRETSSSYGSSYTF. The rearrangement links TRBV29-1 to TRBJ1-2, with 9 bases matching TRBD1. Germline V gene data show CDR1 as SQVTM and CDR2 as ANQGSEA. V was clipped by 4 bases and J by 9 bases; unmatched bases: 24. The CDR3 has 18 residues. The whole variable domain, filled in from reference TRBV29-1 and TRBJ1-2, reads SAVISQKPSRDICQRGTSLTIQCQVDSQVTMMFWYRQQPGQSLTLIATANQGSEATYESGFVIDKFPISRPNLTFSTLTVSNMSPEDSSIYLCSVGDRETSSSYGSSYTFGSGTRLTVV.

The table lists this clonotype with many counts. The chain combines TRBV9 with TRBJ2-5; no firm D call. Germline values: CDR1 SGDLS, CDR2 YYNGEE. The V gene lost 0 bases and the J gene lost 1 base, with 10 bases spanning the gap. The CDR3 has 15 residues. CDR3 in DNA: TGTGCCAGCAGCGTAGAAGGGATAGTCCAAGAGACCCAGTACTTC. Its protein product is CASSVEGIVQETQYF.

The chain's CDR3 is CASSELSGTGEETQYF. CDR3 DNA sequence: TGTGCCAGCAGTGAGCTCTCCGGGACAGGGGAGGAGACCCAGTACTTC. V gene TRBV25-1 combines with J gene TRBJ2-5; TRBD1 agrees at 10 bases. There are 16 residues in the CDR3. V lost 3 bases, J lost 5 bases, and 9 bases stayed unmatched. Germline V gene data show CDR1 as MGHDK and CDR2 as SYGVNS. The full variable domain, with the rest looked up from reference TRBV25-1 and TRBJ2-5, is EADIYQTPRYLVIGTGKKITLECSQTMGHDKMYWYQQDPGMELHLIHYSYGVNSTEKGDLSSESTVSRIRTEHFPLTLESARPSHTSQYLCASSELSGTGEETQYFGPGTRLLVL.

This clonotype came up many times. The chain links TRBV10-2 to TRBJ2-7; D gene unclear. Germline loops: CDR1 WSHSY, CDR2 SAAADI. V was cut by 4 bases and J by 5 bases, with 9 bases left in between. CDR3 length: 12 residues. The CDR3 protein is CASSVGIDEQYF. The CDR3 nucleotides read TGCGCCAGCAGTGTAGGAATCGACGAGCAGTACTTC.

The chain links TRBV19 to TRBJ2-7; tentative D call: TRBD1 (6 bases). The germline CDR1 and CDR2 sequences are LNHDA and SQIVND (reference sequence). V was trimmed by 6 bases and J by 3 bases, leaving 12 bases between them. The CDR3 is made up of 13 amino acids. The CDR3 coding sequence is TGTGCCAGTAGCGACAGGCCGAACTACGAGCAGTACTTC. Translating it yields CASSDRPNYEQYF.

This clonotype was seen more than once but under ten times. As the CDR3 is not closed by the conserved phenylalanine or tryptophan, this likely results from a read error. This chain uses TRBV5-6 with TRBJ2-7, with 7 positions matching TRBD1. The CDR3 loop spans 15 amino acids. Germline CDR1 reads SGHDT; CDR2 reads YYEEEE. V gave up 4 bases and J gave up 6 bases; unmatched junction bases: 13. CDR3 bases: TGTGCCAGCAGCCTGGACAGGAACCCAGCCGCCGAGCAGTACCTC. Its protein product is CASSLDRNPAAEQYL.

This chain uses TRBV9 with TRBJ2-1; 11 bases are a match to TRBD2. CDR3 size: 15 residues. Germline V gene sequence: CDR1 SGDLS, CDR2 YYNGEE. V was pared by 3 bases and J by 4 bases, with 3 bases of the junction left unmatched. CDR3 DNA sequence: TGTGCCAGCAGCGAGAGACTAGCGGGGTACAATGAGCAGTTCTTC. Translating gives CASSERLAGYNEQFF.

This chain links TRBV10-1 with TRBJ2-1, with D uncertain. V was trimmed by 2 bases and J by 10 bases, leaving 12 bases between them. Germline lookup yields CDR1 WNHNN and CDR2 SYGVQD (reference sequence). This CDR3 region has 13 residues. CDR3 bases: TGCGCCAGCAGTGAGGACTCCCAGTCAGAGCAGTTCTTC. It encodes CASSEDSQSEQFF.

The sample holds many counts of this clonotype. The chain combines TRBV4-1 with TRBJ2-1, with D perhaps matching TRBD2 (6 bases). This CDR3 region has 14 residues. Per germline, CDR1 MGHRA and CDR2 YSYEKL. Trimming cost V 4 bases and J 5 bases, with 12 bases left between them. In DNA form, the CDR3 reads TGCGCCAGCAGCCCGGGACTTCTAGACAATGAGCAGTTCTTC. Translation gives CASSPGLLDNEQFF.